These 10 T cell receptor beta chains share one sample of origin, sequenced in a study of OX40 agonist ivuxolimab in advanced cancers. Only in-frame clones appear in the TCRdb table, and some are missing; sequencing was by immunoSEQ multiplex PCR. This table holds around 66,000 clones, around 87% found once. Sequenced here: CD4+ or CD8+ T cells sorted from blood, sampled in a trial of the OX40 agonist ivuxolimab. These receptors were collected from an adult with an advanced solid tumor such as melanoma, head and neck, liver or kidney cancer.

V usage is TRBV19 and J usage is TRBJ1-3, with 8 positions matching TRBD1. The CDR3 has 17 residues. With V trimmed by 6 bases and J by 3 bases, 13 bases remained unmatched. Looked up from germline, CDR1 is LNHDA and CDR2 is SQIVND (reference sequence). The CDR3 DNA reads TGTGCCAGTAGCAGCGTTCCGGGACAGGCGTTTGGAAACACCATATATTTT. Encoded protein: CASSSVPGQAFGNTIYF.

This clone is a singleton in its sample. The chain joins TRBV14 to TRBJ1-3, with 9 bases matching TRBD1. The V and J ends lost 4 bases and 2 bases, in that order; junction bases with no gene match: 21. CDR1 and CDR2 (germline): SGHDN, FVKESK. This CDR3 region has 21 residues. CDR3 amino acids: CASSPLPGTGTKTRAGNTIYF. In nucleotides, the CDR3 is TGTGCCAGCAGCCCACTACCCGGGACAGGGACGAAGACGCGGGCTGGAAACACCATATATTTT.

V and J are TRBV7-2 and TRBJ2-3; D unresolved. The CDR3 runs 12 residues. The V gene's germline CDR1 is SGHTA and CDR2 FQGNSA. V lost 4 bases and J lost 3, with 5 bases in between. CDR3 amino acids: CASSSITDTQYF. CDR3 coding DNA: TGTGCCAGCAGCTCAATTACAGATACGCAGTATTTT.

This clone was counted a single time. The genes are TRBV5-4 and TRBJ2-3; D may be TRBD1 or TRBD2 (5 bases each). CDR1 and CDR2 (germline): SGHNT, YYREEE (reference sequence). The CDR3 is 13 residues long. CDR3 DNA: TGTACCATGGGGACCGAACGCACAGATACGCAGTATTTT. This gives the protein CTMGTERTDTQYF.

The chain joins TRBV5-1 to TRBJ2-3; TRBD2 matches at 16 bases. CDR3 length: 16 amino acids. The ends lost 4 bases at V and 6 bases at J; junction bases unmatched: 5. Germline CDR1 SGHRS, CDR2 YFSETQ. As DNA, the CDR3 is TGCGCCAGCAGCCAGGGACTAGCGGGGGGGTACGATACGCAGTATTTT. Its translation is CASSQGLAGGYDTQYF.

The V call is TRBV7-2, the J call TRBJ2-5, with TRBD1 identical over 7 bases. The length of the CDR3 is 14 residues. Germline-derived CDR1 and CDR2 are SGHTA and FQGNSA. Trimming took 4 bases from V and 11 from J; bases not matched to a gene: 13. The CDR3, as DNA: TGTGCCAGCAGCTCCGGACAGGAACCTACGAAGCAGTACTTC. It is translated as CASSSGQEPTKQYF.

The gene calls are TRBV14 and TRBJ2-5; 7 nucleotides line up with TRBD1. CDR3 length equals 17 residues. Germline V gives CDR1 SGHDN, CDR2 FVKESK. V lost 4 bases to trimming and J lost 5 bases; unmatched junction nucleotides: 16. CDR3 DNA sequence: TGTGCCAGCAGCCGCAAGATGTACAGGGGTAGTACGGAGACCCAGTACTTC. Protein: CASSRKMYRGSTETQYF.

The chain recombines TRBV14 with TRBJ1-6, with 8 bases matching TRBD1. The CDR3 is 15 residues long. Trimming at V came to 5 bases and at J to 7 bases, leaving 7 bases not matched to a gene. Germline V CDR1 and CDR2: SGHDN, FVKESK. The CDR3 spells CASSFGQGVNSPLHF. Here the CDR3 DNA reads TGTGCCAGCAGCTTCGGACAGGGCGTAAATTCACCCCTCCACTTT.

The rearrangement joins TRBV28 to TRBJ1-6, with D perhaps TRBD1 (5 bases). CDR1 MDHEN and CDR2 SYDVKM come from the germline V gene. The CDR3 covers 15 residues. With 6 bases removed from V and 7 bases from J, the gap between germline ends came to 16 bases. The DNA of the CDR3 is TGTGCCAGCAGACCCCTCGGAGGGGACAATTCACCCCTCCACTTT. Translation: CASRPLGGDNSPLHF.

This chain connects TRBV7-9 to TRBJ2-7, with D possibly matching TRBD1 (7 bases). The germline gives CDR1 SEHNR, CDR2 FQNEAQ (reference sequence). The CDR3 runs to 17 residues. Trimming took 5 bases from V and 3 from J, leaving 23 bases between them. CDR3 loop: CASSPNWGAGGNYEQYF. Written as DNA, the CDR3 is TGTGCCAGCAGCCCAAATTGGGGGGCAGGGGGAAACTACGAGCAGTACTTC.